The source of this TCR beta chain is a study of OX40 agonist ivuxolimab in advanced cancers. Clones were sequenced by immunoSEQ multiplex PCR, and TCRdb holds only the in-frame ones, with some missing. The data hold about 120,000 clones, with 80% to 90% observed a single time. J was trimmed by 4 bases and V by 3 bases; bases with no gene match: 2. Germline V gene lookup returns CDR1 SGHAT and CDR2 FQNNGV. The CDR3 has 15 amino acids. Here the sequenced sample was CD4+ or CD8+ T cells sorted from blood, taken in a trial of the OX40 agonist ivuxolimab. The chain joins TRBV11-2 to TRBJ2-2, with 10 bases identical to TRBD2. The receptor was derived from an adult with an advanced solid tumor such as melanoma, head and neck, liver or kidney cancer. The CDR3 region is CASSFRLAGTGELFF. The CDR3 nucleotides are TGTGCCAGCAGCTTCAGACTAGCGGGCACCGGGGAGCTGTTTTTT.